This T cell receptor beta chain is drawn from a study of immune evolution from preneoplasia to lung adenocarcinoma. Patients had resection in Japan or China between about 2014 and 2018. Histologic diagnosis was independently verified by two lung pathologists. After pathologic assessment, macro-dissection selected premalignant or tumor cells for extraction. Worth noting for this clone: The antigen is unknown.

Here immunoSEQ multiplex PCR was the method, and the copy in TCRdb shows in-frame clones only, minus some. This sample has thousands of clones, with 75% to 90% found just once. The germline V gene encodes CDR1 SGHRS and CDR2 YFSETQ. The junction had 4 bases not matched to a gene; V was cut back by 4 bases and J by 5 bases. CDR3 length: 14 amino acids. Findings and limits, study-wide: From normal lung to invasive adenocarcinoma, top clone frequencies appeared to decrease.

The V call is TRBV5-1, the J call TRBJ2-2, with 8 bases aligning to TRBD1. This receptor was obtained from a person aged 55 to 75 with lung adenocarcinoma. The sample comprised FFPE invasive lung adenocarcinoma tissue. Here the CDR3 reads CASSDTGGTGELFF. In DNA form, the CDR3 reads TGCGCCAGCAGCGACACAGGGGGTACCGGGGAGCTGTTTTTT.